This T cell receptor beta chain was sequenced during a study of cytomegalovirus exposure and HLA in healthy donors. There are 17 residues in the CDR3. CDR1 and CDR2 from the germline V gene are SGHNT and YYREEE (reference sequence). The V segment lost 4 bases and the J segment 5 bases; nucleotides outside the gene matches: 11. Amplification used 60 Vbeta primers and 13 Jbeta primers. Profiled with immunoSEQ multiplex PCR; TCRdb holds only in-frame clones, not every one. The table includes about 130,000 clones, about 74% detected once. This clone was counted only a few times. The chain couples TRBV5-4 to TRBJ2-1, with 11 bases identical to TRBD2. The specimen sequenced was PBMCs. The receptor's source is a man aged 25-45 years in good health and CMV-seronegative. The CDR3 bases are TGTGCCAGCAGCGGGGGCCCGGGACTAGCGGAAAACAATGAGCAGTTCTTC. This translates into CASSGGPGLAENNEQFF.